Listed below are T cell receptor beta chains from one sample, sequenced in a study of T cells in Graves' hyperthyroidism and ophthalmopathy. TCRdb recomputed calls from the multiplex PCR reads with MiXCR, one row per CDR3 protein. The data hold 600,000 to 750,000 distinct CDR3 sequences, with 17% observed a single time. The sequenced material came from blood. The receptors here all came from a man aged 45-60 years with Graves' hyperthyroidism. Both conserved end residues are part of each CDR3. Fields, in order: J gene, D gene, V gene, clone size, CDR3 DNA, CDR3 protein. A D gene is named only where the DNA matches it firmly. Clone size is stated in some rows and not others, as once, few, many or a class when expanded.

TRBJ1-4	-	TRBV7-8	many	TGTGCCAGCAGCGTATACAGAAGCAGTAATGAAAAACTGTTTTTT	CASSVYRSSNEKLFF
TRBJ2-2	TRBD2	TRBV5-5	few	TGTGCCAGCAGCTCGTGGACTAGCGGACTGAACACCGGGGAGCTGTTTTTT	CASSSWTSGLNTGELFF
TRBJ1-2	TRBD1	TRBV30	many	TGTGCCTGGAGTGGGACAGGGATGGACTATGGCTACACCTTC	CAWSGTGMDYGYTF
TRBJ2-5	-	TRBV7-2	-	TGTGCCAGCAGCGCCGAGGGACCTCAGTACTTC	CASSAEGPQYF
TRBJ1-1	-	TRBV6-5	many	TGTGCCAGCAGTTACTACAGACCAAAGAACACTGAAGCTTTCTTT	CASSYYRPKNTEAFF
TRBJ1-2	-	TRBV7-2	-	TGTGCCAGCAGCTTATCTACGAGCGGCTACACCTTC	CASSLSTSGYTF
TRBJ2-2	-	TRBV12-3/TRBV12-4	many	TGTGCCAGCAGTCCCTACAGGGATCGCGGGGAGCTGTTTTTT	CASSPYRDRGELFF
TRBJ2-1	TRBD2	TRBV12-3/TRBV12-4	many	TGTGCCAGCAGTTTAGTAAAGTGGGCTAGCGGGAGTGGTCTGACCTACAATGAGCAGTTCTTC	CASSLVKWASGSGLTYNEQFF
TRBJ1-4	-	TRBV18	-	TGTGCCAGCTCACCACCGGAGGGGGTAGAAAAACTGTTTTTT	CASSPPEGVEKLFF
TRBJ1-2	-	TRBV30	once	TGTGCCTGGAGTGTACCCCAAATAAGCTATGGCTACACCTTC	CAWSVPQISYGYTF
TRBJ2-1	-	TRBV27	many	TGTGCCAGCAGCGGGTTATCCCGGTCCAATGAGCAGTTCTTC	CASSGLSRSNEQFF
TRBJ2-7	-	TRBV28	many	TGTGCCAGCAGTTTGGTACAGGGTAGTGAGCAGTACTTC	CASSLVQGSEQYF
TRBJ1-1	-	TRBV12-3/TRBV12-4	many	TGTGCCAGCAGGGAGCAGAACACTGAAGCTTTCTTT	CASREQNTEAFF
TRBJ1-6	-	TRBV4-3	-	TGCGCCAGCAGCCAAGATTCCAGGGGCCATTCACCCCTCCACTTT	CASSQDSRGHSPLHF
TRBJ2-1	TRBD2	TRBV29-1	few	TGCAGCAAGACTAGCGGGAGGGAATCCTACAATGAGCAGTTCTTC	CSKTSGRESYNEQFF
TRBJ1-3	-	TRBV3-1	-	TGTGCCAGCAGCCAAACAGGGCTCACTGGAAACACCATATATTTT	CASSQTGLTGNTIYF
TRBJ2-7	TRBD2	TRBV28	many	TGTGCCAGCTGCAGGACTAGCGGGTCCTACGAGCAGTACTTC	CASCRTSGSYEQYF
TRBJ2-1	-	TRBV5-1	many	TGCGCCAGCAGCGCCCACGCGAGAGAGCAGTTCTTC	CASSAHAREQFF
TRBJ2-7	-	TRBV20-1	many	TGCAGTGAAGATCCGGGACGGTCGGGAGAGCAGTACTTC	CSEDPGRSGEQYF
TRBJ1-3	TRBD1	TRBV5-6	few	TGTGCCAGCAGCCCCGATCAGGGGGTCGGAAACACCATATATTTT	CASSPDQGVGNTIYF
TRBJ2-2	-	TRBV24-1	few	TGTGCCACCAGTGAACTAAGGAACACCGGGGAGCTGTTTTTT	CATSELRNTGELFF
TRBJ2-7	TRBD2	TRBV10-2	few	TGCGCCAGCAGTCCAGCGGGAGATGGTGAGCAGTACTTC	CASSPAGDGEQYF
TRBJ2-3	-	TRBV4-1	-	TGCGCCAGCAGCCAAGTTGACTCCGGAGGGATGTATTTT	CASSQVDSGGMYF
TRBJ1-5	-	TRBV27	few	TGTGCCAGTAATCAGGGGTTGGATCAGCCCCAGCATTTT	CASNQGLDQPQHF
TRBJ2-7	TRBD2	TRBV7-2	many	TGTGCCAGCAGCTTTGTCGGGACTAGCCGGTACGAGCAGTACTTC	CASSFVGTSRYEQYF
TRBJ2-2	TRBD2	TRBV20-1	few	TGCAGTGCTAGAGATCTGACTAGCGGGAGGACCGGGGAGCTGTTTTTT	CSARDLTSGRTGELFF
TRBJ2-7	TRBD1	TRBV28	-	TGTGCCAGTGCTCCTCGGGACAGGGTAACCTACGAGCAGTACTTC	CASAPRDRVTYEQYF
TRBJ2-1	-	TRBV7-3	once	TGTGCCAGCAGCCTTTCCGGGACAGGAAGCGGGAGCTCCTACAATGAGCAGTTCTTC	CASSLSGTGSGSSYNEQFF
TRBJ1-1	TRBD1	TRBV28	few	TGTGCCAGCACTTCCGCCTCGTTGACAGGGGAAAACACTGAAGCTTTCTTT	CASTSASLTGENTEAFF
TRBJ1-1	-	TRBV30	many	TGTGCCTGGAGTGTCCAGGATCTAGAAGCTTTCTTT	CAWSVQDLEAFF
TRBJ1-6	-	TRBV9	-	TGTGCCAGCAGCCCACTCTCAGGGAGAAATTCACCCCTCCACTTT	CASSPLSGRNSPLHF
TRBJ1-6	TRBD1	TRBV30	few	TGTGCCTGGGACGGGACAGGGAGCTTGTCCCTCCACTTT	CAWDGTGSLSLHF
TRBJ2-6	-	TRBV28	many	TGTGCCAGCTCTGAAACCCCTTGGTTTTCCAACTCTGGGGCCAACGTCCTGACTTTC	CASSETPWFSNSGANVLTF
TRBJ1-2	-	TRBV18	-	TGTGCCAGCTCAACCCGGACAGAAAACTATGGCTACACCTTC	CASSTRTENYGYTF
TRBJ2-2	-	TRBV19	many	TGTGCCAGCAGTGGAACGGCGAACACCGGGGAGCTGTTTTTT	CASSGTANTGELFF
TRBJ1-2	TRBD1	TRBV6-1	many	TGTGCCAGCAGTCAGGACAGGCCGGGAGGCTACACCTTC	CASSQDRPGGYTF
TRBJ1-2	TRBD1	TRBV2	many	TGTGCCAGCAGTGAATTAACAGGGGGGAATGGCTACACCTTC	CASSELTGGNGYTF
TRBJ2-7	TRBD2	TRBV7-6	-	TGTGCCAGCACCGGGACTAGCGGATACTCCTACGAGCAGTACTTC	CASTGTSGYSYEQYF
TRBJ1-3	TRBD1	TRBV30	few	TGTGCCTGGAGAGATACAGGGGCTGGAAACACCATATATTTT	CAWRDTGAGNTIYF